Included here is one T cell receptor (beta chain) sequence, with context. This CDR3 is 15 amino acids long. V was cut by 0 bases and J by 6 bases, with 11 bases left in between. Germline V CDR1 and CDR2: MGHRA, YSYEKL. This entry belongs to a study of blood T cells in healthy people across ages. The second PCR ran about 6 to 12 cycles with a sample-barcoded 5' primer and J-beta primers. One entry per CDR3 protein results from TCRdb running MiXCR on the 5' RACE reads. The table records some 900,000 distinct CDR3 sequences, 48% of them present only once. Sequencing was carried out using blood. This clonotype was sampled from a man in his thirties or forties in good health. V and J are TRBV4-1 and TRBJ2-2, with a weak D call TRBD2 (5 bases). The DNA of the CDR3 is TGCGCCAGCAGCCAAGATCCGGGGATTCCCGGGGAGCTGTTTTTT. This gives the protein CASSQDPGIPGELFF.